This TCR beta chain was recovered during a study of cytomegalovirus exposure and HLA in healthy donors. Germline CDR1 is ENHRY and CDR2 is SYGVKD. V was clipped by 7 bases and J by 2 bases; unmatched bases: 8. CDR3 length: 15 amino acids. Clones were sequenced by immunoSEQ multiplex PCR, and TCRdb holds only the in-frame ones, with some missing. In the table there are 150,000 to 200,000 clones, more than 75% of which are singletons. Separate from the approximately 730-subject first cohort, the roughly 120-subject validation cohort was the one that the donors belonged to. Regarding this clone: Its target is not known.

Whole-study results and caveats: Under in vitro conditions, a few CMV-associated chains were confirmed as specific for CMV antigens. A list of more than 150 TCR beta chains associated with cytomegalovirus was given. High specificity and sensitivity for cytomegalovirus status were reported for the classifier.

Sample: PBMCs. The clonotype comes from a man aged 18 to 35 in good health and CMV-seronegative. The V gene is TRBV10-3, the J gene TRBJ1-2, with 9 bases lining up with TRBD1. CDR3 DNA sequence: TGTGCCATCACGGGGGGACAGGGTTTAAACTATGGCTACACCTTC. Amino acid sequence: CAITGGQGLNYGYTF.